Shown below are 25 T cell receptor beta chains from a single sample sequenced in a study of cytomegalovirus exposure and HLA in healthy donors. This PCR relied on a set of 60 Vbeta primers and 13 Jbeta primers. Here immunoSEQ multiplex PCR was the method, and the copy in TCRdb shows in-frame clones only, minus some. The repertoire includes approximately 150,000 clones, 79% of them detected once, and 3% to 4% sits in the top ten. Sequences were obtained from PBMCs. All receptors derive from a human donor in good health.

V and J are TRBV7-2 and TRBJ2-1, with 11 bases aligning to TRBD2. Germline V gives CDR1 SGHTA, CDR2 FQGNSA. V shed 7 bases and J 4 bases; nucleotides not matched to a gene: 6. CDR3 size: 15 residues. The CDR3 loop is CASTVGLAAYNEQFF. CDR3 coding DNA: TGTGCCAGCACGGTGGGACTAGCGGCGTACAATGAGCAGTTCTTC.

The rearrangement links TRBV4-3 to TRBJ2-5, with D possibly TRBD1 on 6 matching bases. In germline, CDR1 is LGHNA, CDR2 YSLEER. This CDR3 region has 17 residues. V was pared by 9 bases and J by 5 bases, with 28 bases between. The CDR3 region has the DNA TGCGCCAGGTCCTTGGTCGGGAAGGGGACAACCCCTGAGACCCAGTACTTC. Its translation: CARSLVGKGTTPETQYF.

This rearrangement joins TRBV28 to TRBJ2-5; possibly TRBD2 for D (5 bases). This CDR3 spans 14 amino acids. The germline CDR1 and CDR2 sequences are MDHEN and SYDVKM. Trimming removed 7 bases from V and 0 bases from J, with 12 bases in between. CDR3 loop: CASNSVGYQETQYF. The CDR3 nucleotides are TGTGCCAGCAATAGCGTGGGGTACCAAGAGACCCAGTACTTC.

The chain has TRBV7-8 and TRBJ2-1; D remains ambiguous. The germline V gene encodes CDR1 SGHVS and CDR2 FQNEAQ. CDR3 length: 12 amino acids. Trimming removed 1 base from V and 12 bases from J, with 10 bases in between. CDR3 in amino acids: CASSLDRTTQFF. The CDR3 DNA sequence: TGTGCCAGCAGCTTAGACCGTACTACGCAGTTCTTC.

V usage is TRBV6-5 and J usage is TRBJ1-2; 8 bases map to TRBD1. This CDR3 has 12 amino acids. Losses at the gene ends were 6 bases for V and 8 bases for J; bases not matched to a gene: 5. The germline gives CDR1 MNHEY, CDR2 SVGAGI. The DNA of the CDR3 is TGTGCCAGCAGGCAGGGGGCGAGCGGCTACACCTTC. It encodes CASRQGASGYTF.

The V and J genes are TRBV7-2 and TRBJ2-1, with D unclear. This CDR3 comprises 11 residues. Germline CDR1 is SGHTA and CDR2 is FQGNSA. Between the trimmed V and J ends, which lost 4 bases and 8 bases, there was a span of 6 bases. The CDR3 spells CASSSRDEQFF. Written as DNA, the CDR3 is TGTGCCAGCAGCTCTAGAGATGAGCAGTTCTTC.

The chain joins TRBV7-9 to TRBJ1-4; 7 nucleotides match TRBD1. J gave up 6 bases and V 1 base, and 2 bases lay outside the gene matches. Per the germline V gene, CDR1 is SEHNR and CDR2 is FQNEAQ (reference sequence). This CDR3 comprises 14 residues. The CDR3 DNA reads as TGTGCCAGCAGCTTAGGAGACAGGGATGAAAAACTGTTTTTT. The encoded protein is CASSLGDRDEKLFF.

The chain links TRBV30 to TRBJ2-2; TRBD2 might be the D (6 bases). This CDR3 is built from 14 residues. Germline CDR1 and CDR2: GTSNPN and SVGIG (reference sequence). V was pared by 0 bases and J by 4 bases, with 9 bases between. CDR3 protein: CAWSVGSGTGELFF. The CDR3 DNA is TGTGCCTGGAGTGTAGGTAGCGGCACCGGGGAGCTGTTTTTT.

Notes on this clone: Germline is not matched at one junction end, which may reflect a read error. This sequence joins TRBV27 and TRBJ1-2; TRBD1 matches at 8 bases. CDR1 MNHEY and CDR2 SMNVEV come from the germline V gene (reference sequence). The CDR3 length is 13 residues. CDR3 sequence: CASSFQGAGGYPF. CDR3 sequence (DNA): TGTGCCAGCAGTTTTCAGGGGGCTGGCGGCTACCCCTTC.

V usage is TRBV4-2 and J usage is TRBJ2-5; the D gene is possibly TRBD2 (6 bases). CDR3 size: 14 residues. The germline CDR1 and CDR2 sequences are LGHNA and YNFKEQ. The V and J ends lost 3 bases and 5 bases respectively, with 13 bases between them. The CDR3 region has the DNA TGTGCCAGCAGCCAGGGTAGCGGAGAGGAGACCCAGTACTTC. Its protein is CASSQGSGEETQYF.

This clone was recorded only once. Germline is not matched at one junction end, which may reflect a read error. The chain uses TRBV6-7 and TRBJ1-2; the D gene is possibly TRBD1 (6 bases). TRBV6-7 is recorded as an ORF, its role being uncertain. The CDR3 spans 17 residues. The CDR3 DNA reads TGTGCCAGCAGTTACTGCAGGGTTAAAGGGGGGGCGCGCGGCTACCCCTTC. This translates into CASSYCRVKGGARGYPF.

This sequence joins TRBV29-1 and TRBJ1-1; D call uncertain. Trimming left V 3 bases short and J 0 bases short, with 11 bases between. The V gene's germline CDR1 is SQVTM and CDR2 ANQGSEA. This CDR3 has 14 amino acids. DNA for the CDR3: TGCAGCGTTGAGGGGAGGACGGTGAACACTGAAGCTTTCTTT. Translation gives CSVEGRTVNTEAFF.

This rearrangement joins TRBV5-4 to TRBJ2-7; D ambiguous. The germline V and J ends were trimmed by 1 base and 0 bases, with 8 bases remaining between them. CDR1 is SGHNT, CDR2 YYREEE, per germline (reference sequence). The CDR3 length is 14 residues. CDR3 residues: CASSLLESSYEQYF. In nucleotides, the CDR3 is TGTGCCAGCAGCTTGCTCGAGAGCTCCTACGAGCAGTACTTC.

The chain is built from TRBV7-3 and TRBJ2-3; 8 bases map to TRBD1. This CDR3 contains 16 residues. With V trimmed by 5 bases and J by 2 bases, 9 bases remained unmatched. Germline V CDR1 and CDR2: SGHTA, FQGTGA. In nucleotides, the CDR3 is TGTGCCAGCAGCATGCGACAGGGGTCGTCCACAGATACGCAGTATTTT. It codes for CASSMRQGSSTDTQYF.

The table lists this clone with a count of one. The CDR3 sequence is CASSFGLAGPGLDTQYF. In nucleotides, the CDR3 is TGTGCCAGCAGCTTCGGACTAGCGGGACCAGGACTAGATACGCAGTATTTT. V is TRBV7-2 and J is TRBJ2-3, with 12 bases aligning to TRBD2. The CDR3 has 17 amino acids. The germline V gene has CDR1 SGHTA and CDR2 FQGNSA. The J segment lost 5 bases and the V segment lost 3 bases, leaving 9 bases of the junction unmatched.

V gene TRBV25-1 combines with J gene TRBJ2-1; a possible D gene is TRBD2 (8 bases). The germline gives CDR1 MGHDK, CDR2 SYGVNS. The CDR3 is made up of 15 amino acids. V gave up 7 bases and J gave up 9 bases, with 22 bases separating them. CDR3 loop: CASTFSGNAGGEQFF. DNA for the CDR3: TGTGCCAGCACATTTAGCGGGAACGCAGGGGGTGAGCAGTTCTTC.

The chain is built from TRBV27 and TRBJ2-6, with a possible D match to TRBD1 (5 bases). From germline, CDR1 is MNHEY and CDR2 SMNVEV (reference sequence). V lost 2 bases and J lost 0, with 20 bases in between. The CDR3 has 20 amino acids. CDR3 in DNA: TGTGCCAGCAGTTTAGGAACAGGAATATTTATAGACTCTGGGGCCAACGTCCTGACTTTC. Its protein product is CASSLGTGIFIDSGANVLTF. The full variable domain, with the rest looked up from reference TRBV27 and TRBJ2-6, is EAQVTQNPRYLITVTGKKLTVTCSQNMNHEYMSWYRQDPGLGLRQIYYSMNVEVTDKGDVPEGYKVSRKEKRNFPLILESPSPNQTSLYFCASSLGTGIFIDSGANVLTFGAGSRLTVL.

This clone was seen a few times. This chain links TRBV7-9 with TRBJ1-1; 8 nucleotides match TRBD1. The CDR3 contains 14 residues. Germline V gene data show CDR1 as SEHNR and CDR2 as FQNEAQ (reference sequence). The V segment lost 3 bases and the J segment 1 base; nucleotides outside the gene matches: 1. CDR3 sequence reads: CASSLDRANTEAFF. The CDR3 DNA reads as TGTGCCAGCAGCTTGGACAGGGCGAACACTGAAGCTTTCTTT. The full variable domain, rest sourced from reference TRBV7-9 and TRBJ1-1, is DTGVSQNPRHKITKRGQNVTFRCDPISEHNRLYWYRQTLGQGPEFLTYFQNEAQLEKSRLLSDRFSAERPKGSFSTLEIQRTEQGDSAMYLCASSLDRANTEAFFGQGTRLTVV.

The chain recombines TRBV7-9 with TRBJ2-1, with 9 bases aligning to TRBD1. Germline trimming cut 5 bases from V and 1 base from J; bases unmatched to any gene: 6. In germline, CDR1 is SEHNR, CDR2 FQNEAQ (reference sequence). The CDR3 runs to 16 residues. The CDR3 nucleotides read TGTGCCAGCAGCCCGACAGGGGGTTTATCCTACAATGAGCAGTTCTTC. Its protein product is CASSPTGGLSYNEQFF.

CDR3 nucleotide sequence: TGTGCCAGCAGACAACTAGGATCGGGCGAGCAGTACTTC. Protein: CASRQLGSGEQYF. The chain employs TRBV7-2 and TRBJ2-7, with D perhaps TRBD2 (5 bases). This CDR3 contains 13 residues. V dropped 6 bases and J dropped 6 bases, with 15 bases sitting between them. Per the germline V gene, CDR1 is SGHTA and CDR2 is FQGNSA.

The CDR3 sequence is CASSLSGFTAQYF. The CDR3 bases are TGCGCCAGCAGCTTGTCGGGGTTTACGGCCCAGTACTTC. The chain combines TRBV5-1 with TRBJ2-5; D might be TRBD2 (5 bases). V lost 1 base and J lost 9, with 13 bases in between. This CDR3 comprises 13 residues. Germline loops: CDR1 SGHRS, CDR2 YFSETQ.

In this sample, this clone turned up once. V usage is TRBV30 and J usage is TRBJ1-4, with a possible D match to TRBD1 (6 bases). The CDR3 sequence is 14 residues long. V lost 5 bases, J lost 5 bases, and 15 bases lay in between. Germline values: CDR1 GTSNPN, CDR2 SVGIG (reference sequence). The CDR3 DNA is TGTGCCTGGGGATCCGGGACAAACAATGAAAAACTGTTTTTT. Translation: CAWGSGTNNEKLFF.

The gene calls are TRBV5-1 and TRBJ2-7; 11 bases line up with TRBD2. The CDR3 spans 18 residues. Germline CDR1 SGHRS, CDR2 YFSETQ. V lost 0 bases to trimming and J lost 4 bases; unmatched junction nucleotides: 12. CDR3 amino acids: CASSLEPGTSGSTYEQYF. In DNA, the CDR3 is TGCGCCAGCAGCTTGGAGCCAGGAACTAGCGGGAGTACGTACGAGCAGTACTTC.

DNA for the CDR3: TGCGCCAGCAGCCAAGAAGGGGTAGGAAATTTCTACGAGCAGTACTTC. Translating gives CASSQEGVGNFYEQYF. The genes are TRBV4-1 and TRBJ2-7; TRBD1 is a possible D gene (5 bases). The CDR3 is 16 amino acids. Looked up from germline, CDR1 is MGHRA and CDR2 is YSYEKL. The germline V and J ends were trimmed by 0 bases and 3 bases, with 15 bases remaining between them.

The table lists this clone with a few counts. The CDR3 spells CASSEMARTGGYEQYF. In DNA, the CDR3 is TGTGCCAGCAGTGAAATGGCCAGGACAGGGGGCTACGAGCAGTACTTC. The rearrangement joins TRBV6-1 to TRBJ2-7, with 10 bases that match TRBD1. The germline V gene encodes CDR1 MNHNS and CDR2 SASEGT. CDR3 length: 16 amino acids. Trimming removed 2 bases from V and 3 bases from J; junction bases left unmatched: 7.